This entry lists 9 T cell receptor beta chains sequenced from one sample in a study of T-cell reconstitution after alpha-beta-depleted transplantation in children. Using unique molecular identifiers, the investigators prepared the TCRbeta library. TCRdb reprocessed the PCR reads with MiXCR, giving one entry per CDR3 protein. The data show about 610,000 distinct CDR3 sequences, under 12% seen once. Material: PBMCs from the stem cell graft donor, obtained from the stem cell graft. Receptors were obtained from a human donor who donated a stem cell graft to a child with acute myeloid leukemia.

As to this clonotype: Compared with germline, one end of the junction differs, possibly owing to a read error. The chain carries TRBV7-7 and TRBJ2-1; D call uncertain. CDR3 size: 13 residues. Germline lookup yields CDR1 SSHAT and CDR2 FNYEAQ (reference sequence). CDR3 region: CASSPSANNEQFF. The CDR3 DNA reads as TGTGCTAGCAGCCCCTCGGCTAACAATGAGCAGTTCTTC.

This clonotype was picked up a small number of times. The chain has TRBV5-1 and TRBJ2-1; the match to TRBD2 covers 9 bases. CDR1 is SGHRS and CDR2 is YFSETQ in the germline V gene. This CDR3 is built from 16 residues. The V gene end was trimmed by 4 bases and the J gene end by 8 bases; junction bases not matched to a gene: 13. The CDR3 DNA reads as TGCGCCAGCAGCCCTCCGTCGCTAGCGGGAATGGATGAGCAGTTCTTC. Amino acids: CASSPPSLAGMDEQFF.

The sample holds a few counts of this clonotype. The rearrangement links TRBV12-3 or TRBV12-4 to TRBJ2-3; 10 bases are a match to TRBD2. Losses at the gene ends were 5 bases for V and 4 bases for J; bases not matched to a gene: 6. This CDR3 is 15 amino acids long. CDR3 loop: CASSPPAGGADTQYF. The CDR3 nucleotides read TGTGCCAGCAGTCCGCCAGCGGGAGGGGCAGATACGCAGTATTTT.

The V gene is TRBV7-6, the J gene TRBJ2-7, with a weak D call TRBD1 (6 bases). The CDR3 totals 13 residues. V was clipped by 0 bases and J by 8 bases, with 11 bases between them. CDR1 is SGHVS, CDR2 FNYEAQ, per germline. CDR3 in amino acids: CASSLADSPQQYF. In nucleotides, the CDR3 is TGTGCCAGCAGCTTAGCGGACAGTCCGCAGCAGTACTTC.

V gene TRBV6-1 combines with J gene TRBJ2-1; D is possibly TRBD2 (6 bases). This CDR3 spans 17 amino acids. V was trimmed by 6 bases and J by 0 bases, leaving 18 bases between them. Germline values: CDR1 MNHNS, CDR2 SASEGT. CDR3 in DNA: TGTGCCAGCAGCACGGGAGTCGGGGCTAGCTCCTACAATGAGCAGTTCTTC. It is translated as CASSTGVGASSYNEQFF.

Only a few counts were recorded for this clonotype. The gene calls are TRBV15 and TRBJ2-7; no reliable D call. V lost 6 bases and J 0 bases, leaving 9 bases between the germline ends. CDR3 length equals 13 residues. Germline loops: CDR1 LNHNV, CDR2 YYDKDF (reference sequence). The CDR3 is CATRRRNSYEQYF. The CDR3 DNA follows: TGTGCCACCAGACGACGGAACTCCTACGAGCAGTACTTC.

This clonotype was found a few times. V is TRBV7-2 and J is TRBJ1-1; D not resolved. The germline CDR1 and CDR2 sequences are SGHTA and FQGNSA. V was shortened by 3 bases and J by 5 bases, with 16 bases between the two germline ends. This CDR3 has 15 amino acids. CDR3 DNA sequence: TGTGCCAGCAGCTTGTTGTCGGGCCTGGGGACTGAAGCTTTCTTT. Translating gives CASSLLSGLGTEAFF.

This clonotype showed up just a few times. This chain joins TRBV20-1 and TRBJ2-7; D possibly corresponds to TRBD2 (6 bases). Trimming left V 3 bases short and J 4 bases short, with 13 bases between. The CDR3 has 13 amino acids. Germline values: CDR1 DFQATT, CDR2 SNEGSKA (reference sequence). The CDR3 DNA sequence: TGCAGTGCTAGCCGCGGGATTGGATACGAGCAGTACTTC. Encoded protein: CSASRGIGYEQYF.

This clonotype was found many times. The CDR3 DNA follows: TGTGCCAGTGGGGGAGGGCCCGCCTACGAGCAGTACTTC. Translated: CASGGGPAYEQYF. The chain uses TRBV28 and TRBJ2-7, with 7 bases lining up with TRBD2. Per germline, CDR1 MDHEN and CDR2 SYDVKM. Germline trimming cut 9 bases from V and 2 bases from J; bases unmatched to any gene: 7. CDR3 length: 13 residues. The whole variable domain, filled in from reference TRBV28 and TRBJ2-7, reads DVKVTQSSRYLVKRTGEKVFLECVQDMDHENMFWYRQDPGLGLRLIYFSYDVKMKEKGDIPEGYSVSREKKERFSLILESASTNQTSMYLCASGGGPAYEQYFGPGTRLTVT.